The 17 T cell receptor beta chains in this list originate from one sample, sequenced in a study of vaccination effects on CD4 cells after COVID-19. Their target antigens are unknown. ViraFEST used viral peptide pools to expand antigen-specific CD4+ T cells before sequencing. Subsequent to 10 days of culture, CD4+ T cells were isolated. The healthy vaccine recipients, who had no prior SARS-CoV-2 infection, showed negative nucleocapsid antibodies. Clones were read by immunoSEQ multiplex PCR, and TCRdb kept only the in-frame ones, dropping some. This table has more than 20,000 clones, approximately 80% appearing once. This specimen was CD4+ T cells from PBMCs cultured with HCoV-NL63 spike peptides, taken before COVID-19 vaccination. These receptors came from a human donor who received a COVID-19 vaccine.

The V gene is TRBV19, the J gene TRBJ2-7; 8 nucleotides match TRBD1. The germline CDR1 and CDR2 sequences are LNHDA and SQIVND (reference sequence). Trimming removed 2 bases from V and 5 bases from J; junction bases left unmatched: 2. This CDR3 spans 13 amino acids. The CDR3: CASSIQGADEQYF. In DNA form, the CDR3 reads TGTGCCAGTAGTATACAGGGGGCGGACGAGCAGTACTTC.

This chain links TRBV4-2 with TRBJ2-5; 7 bases are shared with TRBD2. Trimming at V came to 3 bases and at J to 3 bases, leaving 7 bases not matched to a gene. CDR3 length equals 15 residues. CDR1 and CDR2 from the germline V gene are LGHNA and YNFKEQ. CDR3 in DNA: TGTGCCAGCAGCCAGACTCTAGCGGAGGAAGAGACCCAGTACTTC. Residues: CASSQTLAEEETQYF.

V gene TRBV7-9 combines with J gene TRBJ2-5, with D possibly TRBD2 on 5 matching bases. In germline, CDR1 is SEHNR, CDR2 FQNEAQ (reference sequence). The CDR3 extends over 13 amino acids. Trimming removed 5 bases from V and 7 bases from J, with 14 bases in between. DNA of the CDR3: TGTGCCAGCAGCCCACCCGGGATTTGGACCCAGTACTTC. Translation: CASSPPGIWTQYF.

This clone has more than one count but fewer than ten. CDR3 nucleotides: TGTGCCATCAGGGAGGGTCGGAACTATGGCTACACCTTC. It translates to CAIREGRNYGYTF. This chain joins TRBV10-3 and TRBJ1-2; D not resolved. Between the trimmed V and J ends, which lost 6 bases and 2 bases, there was a span of 10 bases. The CDR3 totals 13 residues. CDR1 and CDR2 (germline): ENHRY, SYGVKD.

This clone was recorded only once. This sequence joins TRBV13 and TRBJ2-7; TRBD1 might be the D (6 bases). V shed 6 bases and J shed 6 bases, with 18 bases lying between them. CDR1 and CDR2 from the germline V gene are PRHDT and FYEKMQ (reference sequence). This CDR3 comprises 14 residues. CDR3 nucleotide sequence: TGTGCCAGCAGGGGCACCGGGACATCTCTCGAGCAGTACTTC. Amino acids: CASRGTGTSLEQYF.

The V call is TRBV5-1, the J call TRBJ1-6; D might be TRBD1 (5 bases). The CDR3 is 17 amino acids. Germline CDR1 and CDR2: SGHRS and YFSETQ. The germline V and J ends were trimmed by 4 bases and 11 bases, with 25 bases remaining between them. CDR3 coding DNA: TGCGCCAGCAGCCTACGACCGGGACGAGTCTCCGAGACACCCCTCCACTTT. It encodes CASSLRPGRVSETPLHF.

The genes are TRBV5-1 and TRBJ1-4; D unresolved. Deletions cut 5 bases from V and 4 bases from J, with 15 bases between. CDR3 length: 15 amino acids. CDR1 and CDR2 (germline): SGHRS, YFSETQ. The CDR3: CASRISNLFNEKLFF. The CDR3 DNA sequence: TGCGCCAGCAGGATAAGTAACCTTTTTAATGAAAAACTGTTTTTT.

The chain carries TRBV6-5 and TRBJ1-1, with D possibly TRBD1 on 5 matching bases. Germline values: CDR1 MNHEY, CDR2 SVGAGI. This CDR3 region has 15 residues. V lost 4 bases and J 1 base, leaving 13 bases between the germline ends. The CDR3 DNA sequence: TGTGCCAGCAGTTCATCCCAGGGTAAGAACACTGAAGCTTTCTTT. Protein: CASSSSQGKNTEAFF.

The chain carries TRBV3-1 (or the pseudogene TRBV3-2) and TRBJ2-5, with D perhaps matching TRBD1 (6 bases). V dropped 0 bases and J dropped 5 bases, with 13 bases sitting between them. Germline V gene sequence: CDR1 LGHDT, CDR2 YNNKEL (reference sequence). This CDR3 has 15 amino acids. The CDR3 bases are TGTGCCAGCAGCCAAGATCCTAGGGGGATGGAGACCCAGTACTTC. It yields the protein CASSQDPRGMETQYF.

The chain couples TRBV2 to TRBJ1-2; 9 positions agree with TRBD1. Germline CDR1 and CDR2: SNHLY and FYNNEI. CDR3 length equals 15 residues. The V and J ends lost 8 bases and 3 bases, in that order; junction bases with no gene match: 10. This chain's CDR3 is CASARGQGLDYGYTF. The DNA of the CDR3 is TGTGCCAGCGCGAGAGGACAGGGGCTGGACTATGGCTACACCTTC.

This clone has only a few counts. The V gene is TRBV24-1, the J gene TRBJ2-3; 7 bases are shared with TRBD1. This CDR3 spans 15 amino acids. V lost 6 bases and J lost 2; bases outside the gene matches: 7. Germline lookup yields CDR1 KGHDR and CDR2 SFDVKD. CDR3 sequence reads: CATSQGTASTDTQYF. The CDR3 DNA sequence: TGTGCCACCAGTCAAGGGACAGCTTCCACAGATACGCAGTATTTT.

The rearrangement uses TRBV5-1 and TRBJ2-5, with D uncertain. With 4 bases removed from V and 5 bases from J, the gap between germline ends came to 15 bases. This CDR3 contains 14 residues. The germline CDR1 and CDR2 sequences are SGHRS and YFSETQ. CDR3 region: CASSPLSAYETQYF. CDR3 sequence (DNA): TGCGCCAGCAGCCCCCTGTCCGCCTATGAGACCCAGTACTTC.

V and J are TRBV10-3 and TRBJ2-3, with 11 bases that match TRBD2. Germline V gene data show CDR1 as ENHRY and CDR2 as SYGVKD. The V segment lost 0 bases and the J segment 1 base; nucleotides outside the gene matches: 6. The CDR3 consists of 18 residues. CDR3 nucleotide sequence: TGTGCCATCAGTGAGTCATACCCGACTAGCGGGGGCACAGATACGCAGTATTTT. The encoded protein is CAISESYPTSGGTDTQYF.

The chain is built from TRBV5-6 and TRBJ2-7, with TRBD2 matching 8 bases. CDR3 length equals 16 residues. Germline V gene sequence: CDR1 SGHDT, CDR2 YYEEEE. V lost 4 bases to trimming and J lost 0 bases; unmatched junction nucleotides: 9. The CDR3 DNA reads as TGTGCCAGCAGCACAGCCGGGACTAGGAGCTCCTACGAGCAGTACTTC. It codes for CASSTAGTRSSYEQYF.

The chain combines TRBV11-2 with TRBJ2-1, with a weak D call TRBD1 (6 bases). The V and J ends lost 2 bases and 4 bases respectively, with 12 bases between them. In germline, CDR1 is SGHAT, CDR2 FQNNGV. This CDR3 comprises 15 residues. CDR3 region: CASSLFGGEYNEQFF. The CDR3 nucleotides read TGTGCCAGCAGCTTATTTGGGGGCGAGTACAATGAGCAGTTCTTC.

The CDR3 is CASSLRGVSNQPQHF. The DNA for the CDR3 is TGCGCCAGCAGCCTGCGGGGGGTTAGCAATCAGCCCCAGCATTTT. The genes are TRBV4-1 and TRBJ1-5; TRBD1 might be the D (5 bases). CDR3 length: 15 residues. Deletions cut 4 bases from V and 0 bases from J, with 10 bases between. CDR1 is MGHRA and CDR2 is YSYEKL in the germline V gene.

In DNA form, the CDR3 reads TGTGCCAGCAGCTTAGCGTCGAGTAGCGGGGGGGCGCAAACGCAGTATTTT. Amino acids: CASSLASSSGGAQTQYF. V gene TRBV7-9 combines with J gene TRBJ2-3; 11 nucleotides agree with TRBD2. V lost 0 bases, J lost 9 bases, and 11 bases stayed unmatched. The CDR3 is 17 amino acids. Germline V gives CDR1 SEHNR, CDR2 FQNEAQ (reference sequence).